This T cell receptor (beta chain) was identified in a study of T cells in Graves' hyperthyroidism and ophthalmopathy. Overall study context: Peripheral blood sampling occurred at initial diagnosis, before any treatment. Findings and caveats of the study: Most clonotypes expanded in thyroid above 0.001 were likewise present in blood.

The CDR3 regions of TCR beta were amplified from RNA transcripts. TCR CDR3 regions were first amplified by RT-PCR with HTBI primers. TCRdb fed the multiplex PCR reads into MiXCR, producing one record per CDR3 protein. The sample carries about 400,000 distinct CDR3 sequences, around a quarter recorded once. Germline trimming cut 8 bases from V and 3 bases from J; bases unmatched to any gene: 7. Germline V gene sequence: CDR1 MDHEN, CDR2 SYDVKM. The CDR3 is 14 residues long. Concerning this clonotype: Its antigen is still unknown.

The V and J genes are TRBV28 and TRBJ1-1, with 9 bases identical to TRBD1. The clonotype comes from a man aged 45-60 years with Graves' hyperthyroidism. Sequences were obtained from blood. CDR3 in DNA: TGTGCCAGCTTGAGGACAGGGGTGGACACTGAAGCTTTCTTT. Amino acid sequence: CASLRTGVDTEAFF.